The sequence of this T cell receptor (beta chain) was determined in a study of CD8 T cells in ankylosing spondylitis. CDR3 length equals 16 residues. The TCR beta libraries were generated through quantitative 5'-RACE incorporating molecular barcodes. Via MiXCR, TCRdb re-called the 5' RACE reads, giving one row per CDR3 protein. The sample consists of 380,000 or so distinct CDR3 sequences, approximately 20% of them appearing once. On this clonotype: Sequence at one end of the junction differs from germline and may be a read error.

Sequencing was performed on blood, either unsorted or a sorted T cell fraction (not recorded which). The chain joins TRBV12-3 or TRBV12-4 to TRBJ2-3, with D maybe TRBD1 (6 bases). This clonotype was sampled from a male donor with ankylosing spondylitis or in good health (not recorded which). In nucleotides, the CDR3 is TGTGCCAGCAGTTTAACCAGGACAGCCTACACAGATAGGCAGTATTTT. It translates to CASSLTRTAYTDRQYF.